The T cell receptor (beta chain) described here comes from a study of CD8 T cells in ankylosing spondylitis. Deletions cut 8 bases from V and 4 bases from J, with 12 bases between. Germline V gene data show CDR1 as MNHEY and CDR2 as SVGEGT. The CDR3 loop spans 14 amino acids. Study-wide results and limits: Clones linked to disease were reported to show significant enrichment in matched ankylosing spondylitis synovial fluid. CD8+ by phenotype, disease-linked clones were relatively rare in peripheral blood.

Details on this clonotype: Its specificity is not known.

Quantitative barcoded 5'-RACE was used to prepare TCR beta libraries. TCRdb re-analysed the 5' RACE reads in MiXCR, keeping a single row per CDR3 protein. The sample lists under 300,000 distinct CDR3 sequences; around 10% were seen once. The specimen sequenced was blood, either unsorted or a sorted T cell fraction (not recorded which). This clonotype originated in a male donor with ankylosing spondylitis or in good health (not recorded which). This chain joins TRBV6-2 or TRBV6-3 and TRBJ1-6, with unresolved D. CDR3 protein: CASSWSGYNSPLHF. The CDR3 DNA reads TGTGCCAGCTCCTGGTCCGGGTATAATTCACCCCTCCACTTT.